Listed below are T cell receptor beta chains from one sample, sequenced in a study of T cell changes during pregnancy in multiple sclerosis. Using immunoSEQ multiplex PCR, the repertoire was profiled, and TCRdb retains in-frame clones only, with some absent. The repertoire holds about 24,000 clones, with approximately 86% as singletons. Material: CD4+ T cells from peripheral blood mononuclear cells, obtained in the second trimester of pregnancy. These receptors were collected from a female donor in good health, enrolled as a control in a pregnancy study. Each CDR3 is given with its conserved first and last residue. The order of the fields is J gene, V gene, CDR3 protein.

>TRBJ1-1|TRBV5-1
CASSDRADTEAFF
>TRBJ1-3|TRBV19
CASSIPARAANTIYF
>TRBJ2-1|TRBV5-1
CASSLTGTSAFEQFF
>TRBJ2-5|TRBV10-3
CAIKNDRKQETQYF
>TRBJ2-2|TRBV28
CASSLTGETGELFF
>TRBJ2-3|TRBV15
CATSRDSGGAPDTQYF
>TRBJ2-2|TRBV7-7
CASSTSGANTGELFF
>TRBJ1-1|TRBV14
CASSQTGGFEAFF
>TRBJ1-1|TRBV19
CASSISAEAFF
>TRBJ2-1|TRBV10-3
CAISGPNDSDNEQFF
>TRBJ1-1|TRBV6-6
CASSFLQGATTEAFF
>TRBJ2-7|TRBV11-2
CASRSPARGKPYEQYF
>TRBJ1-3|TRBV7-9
CASSLMASSGNTIYF
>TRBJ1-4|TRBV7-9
CASSLGEATNEKLFF
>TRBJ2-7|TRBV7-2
CASSLGGGRQYF
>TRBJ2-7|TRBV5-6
CASSLEGGGAPEQYF
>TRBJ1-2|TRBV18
CASSPSYIPTGGDGYTF
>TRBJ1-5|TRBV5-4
CASSLIGAQPQHF
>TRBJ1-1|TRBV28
CASSLRGKGRFMTEAFF
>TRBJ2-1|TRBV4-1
CASSQGLAGASEQFF
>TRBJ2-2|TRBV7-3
CASSFTGFRPGELFF
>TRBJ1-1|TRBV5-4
CASSTRQGGLGTEAFF
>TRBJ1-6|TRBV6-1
CASNGNRQSPLHF
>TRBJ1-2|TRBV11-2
CASSSPRTGVHYGYTF
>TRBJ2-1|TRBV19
CASNKGGREYGEQFF
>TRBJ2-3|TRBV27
CASSFGLAVDTQYF
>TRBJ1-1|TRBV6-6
CASSQGTEAFF
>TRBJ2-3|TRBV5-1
CASSLGRFTDTQYF
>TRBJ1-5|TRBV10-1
CASSEAGRDQPQHF
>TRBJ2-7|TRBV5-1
CASSWTSGSIWEQYF
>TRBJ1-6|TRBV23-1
CASSQPGGTAQNWPLHF
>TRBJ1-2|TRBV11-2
CASSSPWDSLYGYTF
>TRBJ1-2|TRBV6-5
CASSAGLLPNYGYTF
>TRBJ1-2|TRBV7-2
CASSLLGSGYGYTF
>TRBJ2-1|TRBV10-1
CASSEGKRGLSYNEQFF
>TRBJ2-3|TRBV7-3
CASSLDGLAGDTQYF
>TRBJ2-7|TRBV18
CASSPPTGHGQYF
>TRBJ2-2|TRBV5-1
CASSLKVGANTGELFF
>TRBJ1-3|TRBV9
CASSLTGSSGNTIYF
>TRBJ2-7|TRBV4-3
CASSQWTGGTGYEQYF
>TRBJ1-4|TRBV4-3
CASSGQGNEKLFF